The 18 T cell receptor beta chains below come from one sample, sequenced in a study of blood T cell repertoires in COVID-19. Produced via immunoSEQ multiplex PCR; TCRdb's table is partial and in-frame only. Of around 75,000 clones listed, 88% are singletons. The specimen was peripheral blood. The receptors were gathered from a human donor in a cohort sampled during active COVID-19.

The chain uses TRBV13 and TRBJ2-3, with D tentatively TRBD2 (6 bases). From germline, CDR1 is PRHDT and CDR2 FYEKMQ (reference sequence). The V and J ends lost 5 bases and 9 bases respectively, with 15 bases between them. The length of the CDR3 is 13 residues. CDR3: CASSQRVEGTQYF. CDR3 coding DNA: TGTGCCAGCAGCCAGCGGGTCGAGGGCACGCAGTATTTT.

The chain links TRBV6-6 to TRBJ1-1; D is undetermined. Looked up from germline, CDR1 is MNHNY and CDR2 is SVGAGI (reference sequence). With 7 bases removed from V and 8 bases from J, the gap between germline ends came to 17 bases. The CDR3 runs 13 residues. In nucleotides, the CDR3 is TGTGCCAGCACCTCCGGCGACTACCAGGAAGCTTTCTTT. This codes for CASTSGDYQEAFF.

The genes are TRBV3-1 (or the pseudogene TRBV3-2) and TRBJ2-7, with D unresolved. Germline CDR1 LGHDT, CDR2 YNNKEL (reference sequence). V was shortened by 4 bases and J by 6 bases, with 13 bases between the two germline ends. The CDR3 length is 13 residues. In DNA, the CDR3 is TGTGCCAGCAGCCCGGGTCGGAAGACCGAGCAGTACTTC. Amino acids: CASSPGRKTEQYF.

V usage is TRBV28 and J usage is TRBJ2-3; tentatively, D is TRBD1 (7 bases). Germline CDR1 reads MDHEN; CDR2 reads SYDVKM. Trimming left V 7 bases short and J 0 bases short, with 23 bases between. This CDR3 comprises 18 residues. CDR3 coding DNA: TGTGCCAGCAAGGGTCCATCAGGGGGGCGGCGGAGCACAGATACGCAGTATTTT. Residues: CASKGPSGGRRSTDTQYF.

The CDR3 region has the DNA TGTGCCAGCAGCAAACTAGCGGGAACCTACGAGCAGTACTTC. This gives the protein CASSKLAGTYEQYF. The chain recombines TRBV6-5 with TRBJ2-7; 10 bases are a match to TRBD2. Trimming cost V 6 bases and J 2 bases; bases outside gene matches: 4. The CDR3 spans 14 residues. Germline CDR1 MNHEY, CDR2 SVGAGI.

This chain connects TRBV5-4 to TRBJ1-6; TRBD1 matches 8 bases. Germline values: CDR1 SGHNT, CDR2 YYREEE (reference sequence). This CDR3 contains 17 residues. The junction had 11 bases not matched to a gene; V was cut back by 0 bases and J by 9 bases. In DNA form, the CDR3 reads TGTGCCAGCAGCTTGGAGAGTCAGGGGGCGATAGGTTCACCCCTCCACTTT. Amino acid sequence: CASSLESQGAIGSPLHF. Drawing the rest from reference TRBV5-4 and TRBJ1-6, the complete variable domain is ETGVTQSPTHLIKTRGQQVTLRCSSQSGHNTVSWYQQALGQGPQFIFQYYREEENGRGNFPPRFSGLQFPNYSSELNVNALELDDSALYLCASSLESQGAIGSPLHFGNGTRLTVT.

This chain uses TRBV6-2 or TRBV6-3 with TRBJ2-4; D uncertain. V was pared by 5 bases and J by 3 bases, with 14 bases between. The V gene's germline CDR1 is MNHEY and CDR2 SVGEGT. The CDR3 spans 15 residues. CDR3 sequence (DNA): TGTGCCAGCAGTCCGGAGCCCGGCGGCAAAAACATTCAGTACTTC. Translated, it gives CASSPEPGGKNIQYF.

The J gene is TRBJ2-1, the V gene TRBV5-1; 8 positions agree with TRBD2. This CDR3 is built from 19 residues. The ends lost 4 bases at V and 7 bases at J; junction bases unmatched: 22. Germline lookup yields CDR1 SGHRS and CDR2 YFSETQ. DNA of the CDR3: TGCGCCAGCAGCCGCCCGCCAGGGGCAGGGAGCGGGAGTCGGAATGAGCAGTTCTTC. It specifies CASSRPPGAGSGSRNEQFF.

The CDR3 DNA is TGTGCCAGCAAACGTCTTGGACAGGCAATGAACACTGAAGCTTTCTTT. Translated: CASKRLGQAMNTEAFF. J is TRBJ1-1 and V is TRBV28, with 7 bases lining up with TRBD1. The J segment lost 0 bases and the V segment lost 7 bases, leaving 11 bases of the junction unmatched. The CDR3 covers 16 residues. From germline, CDR1 is MDHEN and CDR2 SYDVKM.

The chain couples TRBV24-1 to TRBJ2-1; tentatively, D is TRBD2 (6 bases). The ends were cut back, 3 bases at V and 0 bases at J, with 14 bases in the middle. Germline-derived CDR1 and CDR2 are KGHDR and SFDVKD. The CDR3 runs 17 residues. CDR3: CATSDAGAGNSYNEQFF. CDR3 DNA: TGTGCCACCAGTGATGCCGGAGCGGGTAACTCCTACAATGAGCAGTTCTTC.

This clone appeared once. This chain links TRBV6-5 with TRBJ1-2; possibly TRBD1 for D (5 bases). CDR1 is MNHEY, CDR2 SVGAGI, per germline. The CDR3 runs 12 residues. Trimming shortened V by 8 bases and J by 2 bases, and 9 bases separated the two germline ends. CDR3 nucleotides: TGTGCCAGCGTCGGGGGGAACTATGGCTACACCTTC. Translation gives CASVGGNYGYTF.

This clone was counted only a few times. The V and J genes are TRBV24-1 and TRBJ2-3; 7 bases line up with TRBD2. Trimming cost V 3 bases and J 0 bases; bases outside gene matches: 8. Germline V gene sequence: CDR1 KGHDR, CDR2 SFDVKD. The CDR3 loop spans 17 amino acids. The CDR3 DNA sequence: TGTGCCACCAGTGATCGTGACGGGACTAAAAGCACAGATACGCAGTATTTT. This encodes CATSDRDGTKSTDTQYF.

The rearrangement uses TRBV7-9 and TRBJ2-2; 9 bases are a match to TRBD2. The trim removed 2 bases at V and 7 bases at J, leaving 14 bases unmatched. This CDR3 comprises 18 residues. In germline, CDR1 is SEHNR, CDR2 FQNEAQ (reference sequence). CDR3 loop: CASSLNEVAGGPGGELFF. The CDR3 bases are TGTGCCAGCAGCTTAAATGAAGTTGCGGGAGGGCCCGGCGGGGAGCTGTTTTTT.

The chain links TRBV11-2 to TRBJ1-2, with 10 bases fitting TRBD1. Germline CDR1 and CDR2: SGHAT and FQNNGV. Trimming took 3 bases from V and 4 from J; bases not matched to a gene: 11. This CDR3 is 17 amino acids long. The CDR3 bases are TGTGCCAGCAGCTTCCGGGACAGGGGCAGTAAGGGCTATGGCTACACCTTC. Translating gives CASSFRDRGSKGYGYTF.

This CDR3 is CASSSPTGGMGNEQFF. Written as DNA, the CDR3 is TGTGCCAGCAGCTCGCCCACTGGCGGGATGGGCAATGAGCAGTTCTTC. J is TRBJ2-1 and V is TRBV5-4; a possible D gene is TRBD2 (6 bases). CDR1 and CDR2 (germline): SGHNT, YYREEE (reference sequence). The V end lost 3 bases, the J end lost 6 bases, and 19 bases lay between the germline ends. The CDR3 runs 16 residues.

This sequence joins TRBV12-3 or TRBV12-4 and TRBJ1-1; the D gene is possibly TRBD1 (5 bases). The ends were cut back, 6 bases at V and 6 bases at J, with 8 bases in the middle. This CDR3 is 11 amino acids long. CDR3 sequence: CASSWGAEAFF. The CDR3 bases are TGTGCCAGCAGCTGGGGGGCTGAAGCTTTCTTT.

V gene TRBV7-9 combines with J gene TRBJ2-7; 10 bases fit TRBD2. From germline, CDR1 is SEHNR and CDR2 FQNEAQ (reference sequence). J lost 5 bases, V lost 4 bases, and 17 bases had no gene match. The CDR3 has 18 residues. CDR3 amino acids: CASSSAGGASGRRNEQYF. CDR3 bases: TGTGCCAGCAGCTCCGCCGGGGGGGCTAGCGGGAGAAGAAACGAGCAGTACTTC.

In this sample, this clone turned up once. This chain joins TRBV11-3 and TRBJ2-5; the match to TRBD2 covers 7 bases. Germline trimming cut 7 bases from V and 4 bases from J; bases unmatched to any gene: 15. This CDR3 region has 16 residues. The germline V gene has CDR1 SGHNT and CDR2 YENEEA. CDR3 sequence reads: CASTPIAGKVGETQYF. The CDR3 DNA is TGTGCCAGCACCCCCATAGCGGGCAAAGTGGGAGAGACCCAGTACTTC. The full variable domain, in which reference TRBV11-3 and TRBJ2-5 provide the parts outside the CDR3, is EAGVVQSPRYKIIEKKQPVAFWCNPISGHNTLYWYLQNLGQGPELLIRYENEEAVDDSQLPKDRFSAERLKGVDSTLKIQPAELGDSAVYLCASTPIAGKVGETQYFGPGTRLLVL.